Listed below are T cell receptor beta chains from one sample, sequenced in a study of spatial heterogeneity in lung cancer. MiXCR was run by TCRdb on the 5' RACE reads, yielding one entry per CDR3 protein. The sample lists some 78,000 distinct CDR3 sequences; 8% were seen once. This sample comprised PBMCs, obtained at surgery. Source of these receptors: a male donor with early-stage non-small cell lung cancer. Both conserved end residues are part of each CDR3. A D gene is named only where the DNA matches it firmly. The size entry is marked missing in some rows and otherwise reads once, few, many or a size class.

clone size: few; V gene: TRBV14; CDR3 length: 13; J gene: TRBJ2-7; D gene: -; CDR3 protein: CASSQVRGYEQYF; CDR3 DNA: TGTGCCAGCAGCCAAGTACGGGGCTACGAGCAGTACTTC
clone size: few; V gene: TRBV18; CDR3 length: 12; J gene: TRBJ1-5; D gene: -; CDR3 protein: CASSPGVEPQHF; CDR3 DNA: TGTGCCAGCTCACCAGGGGTCGAGCCCCAGCATTTT
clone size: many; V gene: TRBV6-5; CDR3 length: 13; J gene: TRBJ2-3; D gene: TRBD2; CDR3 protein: CASRMGLAETQYF; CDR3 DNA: TGTGCCAGCAGGATGGGACTAGCGGAAACGCAGTATTTT
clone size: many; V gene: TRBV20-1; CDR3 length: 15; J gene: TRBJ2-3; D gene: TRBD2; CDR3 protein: CSARDLSGSTDTQYF; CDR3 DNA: TGCAGTGCTAGAGATCTTAGCGGGAGCACAGATACGCAGTATTTT
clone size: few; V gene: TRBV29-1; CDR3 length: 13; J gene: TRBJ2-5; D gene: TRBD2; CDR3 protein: CSVSTSDQETQYF; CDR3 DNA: TGCAGCGTTTCGACTAGCGACCAAGAGACCCAGTACTTC
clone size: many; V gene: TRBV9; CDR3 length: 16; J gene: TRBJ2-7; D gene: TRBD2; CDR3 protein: CASSVVGLAGENEQYF; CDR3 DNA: TGTGCCAGCAGCGTAGTGGGACTAGCGGGAGAAAACGAGCAGTACTTC
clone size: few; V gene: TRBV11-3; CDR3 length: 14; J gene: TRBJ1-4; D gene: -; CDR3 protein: CASSSPRDGEKLFF; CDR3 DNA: TGTGCCAGCAGCTCTCCGAGGGACGGTGAAAAACTGTTTTTT
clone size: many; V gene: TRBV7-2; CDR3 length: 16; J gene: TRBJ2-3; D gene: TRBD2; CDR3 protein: CASSSGLAFGTDTQYF; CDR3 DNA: TGTGCCAGCAGCTCGGGACTAGCGTTTGGGACAGATACGCAGTATTTT
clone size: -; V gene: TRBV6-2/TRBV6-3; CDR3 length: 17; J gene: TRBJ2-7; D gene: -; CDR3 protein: CASTTAGRHPQGYEQYF; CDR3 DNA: TGTGCCAGCACCACGGCCGGACGGCATCCCCAGGGTTACGAGCAGTACTTC
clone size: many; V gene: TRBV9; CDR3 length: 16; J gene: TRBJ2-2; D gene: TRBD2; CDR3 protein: CASSAQGLAYTGELFF; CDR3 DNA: TGTGCCAGCAGCGCCCAGGGACTAGCGTACACCGGGGAGCTGTTTTTT
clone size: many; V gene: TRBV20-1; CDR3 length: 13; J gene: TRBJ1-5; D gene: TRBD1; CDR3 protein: CSVQTGVGQPQHF; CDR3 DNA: TGCAGTGTTCAGACAGGGGTGGGTCAGCCCCAGCATTTT
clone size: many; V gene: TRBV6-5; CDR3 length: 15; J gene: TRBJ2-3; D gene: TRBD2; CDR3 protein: CATTGTSGFTDTQYF; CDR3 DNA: TGTGCCACCACGGGGACTAGCGGGTTCACAGATACGCAGTATTTT
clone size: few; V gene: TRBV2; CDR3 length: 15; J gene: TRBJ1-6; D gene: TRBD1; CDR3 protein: CASSERGRSNEALHF; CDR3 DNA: TGTGCCAGCAGTGAAAGGGGGCGTAGCAACGAGGCCCTCCACTTT
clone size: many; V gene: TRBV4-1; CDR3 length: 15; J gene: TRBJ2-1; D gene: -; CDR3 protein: CASREQGGPYNEQFF; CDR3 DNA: TGCGCCAGCAGGGAACAGGGAGGGCCATACAATGAGCAGTTCTTC
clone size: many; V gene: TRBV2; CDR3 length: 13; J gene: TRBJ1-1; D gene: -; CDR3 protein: CASNAVVDTEAFF; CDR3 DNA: TGTGCCAGTAACGCGGTTGTGGACACTGAAGCTTTCTTT
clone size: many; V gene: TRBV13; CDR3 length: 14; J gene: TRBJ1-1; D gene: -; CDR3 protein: CASSLDTVNTEAFF; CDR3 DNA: TGTGCCAGCAGCTTAGATACCGTTAACACTGAAGCTTTCTTT
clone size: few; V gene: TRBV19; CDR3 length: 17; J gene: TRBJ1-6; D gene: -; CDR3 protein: CASTLDTRVSYNSPLHF; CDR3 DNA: TGTGCCAGTACCCTGGACACCCGTGTATCCTATAATTCACCCCTCCACTTT
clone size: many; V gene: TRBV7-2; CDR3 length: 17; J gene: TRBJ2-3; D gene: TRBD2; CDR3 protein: CASSRMPLAGGGDTQYF; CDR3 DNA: TGTGCCAGCAGCCGGATGCCCTTAGCGGGAGGGGGGGATACGCAGTATTTT
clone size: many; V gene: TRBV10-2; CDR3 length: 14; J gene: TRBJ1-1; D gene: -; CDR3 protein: CASSPTNRNTEAFF; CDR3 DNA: TGCGCCAGCAGCCCCACAAATAGGAACACTGAAGCTTTCTTT
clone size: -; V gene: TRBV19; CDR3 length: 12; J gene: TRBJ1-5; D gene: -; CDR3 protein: CASSIRDGLKHF; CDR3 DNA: TGTGCCAGTAGTATCCGGGACGGCCTCAAGCATTTT
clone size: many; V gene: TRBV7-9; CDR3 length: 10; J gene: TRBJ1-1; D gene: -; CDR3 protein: CASSSTEAFF; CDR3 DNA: TGTGCCAGCAGCTCCACTGAAGCTTTCTTT
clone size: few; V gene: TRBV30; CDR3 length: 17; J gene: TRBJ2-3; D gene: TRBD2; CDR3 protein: CAWSFGLAGSSTDTQYF; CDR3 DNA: TGTGCCTGGAGTTTCGGACTAGCGGGAAGTAGCACAGATACGCAGTATTTT
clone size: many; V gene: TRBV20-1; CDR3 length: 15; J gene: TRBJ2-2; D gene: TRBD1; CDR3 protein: CSANPQGANTGELFF; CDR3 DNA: TGCAGTGCCAACCCACAGGGGGCAAACACCGGGGAGCTGTTTTTT
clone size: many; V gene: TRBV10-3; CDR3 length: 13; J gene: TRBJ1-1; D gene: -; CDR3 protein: CATQTGGDTEAFF; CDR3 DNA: TGTGCCACCCAGACAGGAGGGGACACTGAAGCTTTCTTT
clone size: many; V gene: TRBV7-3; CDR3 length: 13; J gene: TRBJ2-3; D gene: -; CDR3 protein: CASSLPGEDTQYF; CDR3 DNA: TGTGCCAGCAGCTTACCGGGGGAGGATACGCAGTATTTT
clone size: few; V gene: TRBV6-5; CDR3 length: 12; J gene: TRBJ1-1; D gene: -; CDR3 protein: CASSTRATEAFF; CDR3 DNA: TGTGCCAGCAGTACTCGAGCCACTGAAGCTTTCTTT
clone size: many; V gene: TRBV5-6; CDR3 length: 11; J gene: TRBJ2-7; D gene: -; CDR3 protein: CASSSVYEQYF; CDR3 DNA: TGTGCCAGCAGCTCCGTCTACGAGCAGTACTTC
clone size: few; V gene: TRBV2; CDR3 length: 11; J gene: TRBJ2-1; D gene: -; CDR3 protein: CASSGYNEQFF; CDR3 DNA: TGTGCCAGCAGCGGTTACAATGAGCAGTTCTTC
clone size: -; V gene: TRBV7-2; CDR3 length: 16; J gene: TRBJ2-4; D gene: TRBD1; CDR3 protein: CASSPGGSGAKNIQYF; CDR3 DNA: TGTGCCAGCAGCCCAGGGGGCAGCGGTGCCAAAAACATTCAGTACTTC
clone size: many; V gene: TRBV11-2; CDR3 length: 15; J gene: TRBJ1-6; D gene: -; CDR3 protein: CASSLGVAGALPLHF; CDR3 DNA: TGTGCCAGCAGCTTAGGAGTGGCAGGGGCCCTGCCCCTCCACTTT
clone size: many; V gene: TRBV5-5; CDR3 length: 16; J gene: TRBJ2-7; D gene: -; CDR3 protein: CASSGGPAPFSYEQYF; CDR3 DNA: TGTGCCAGCAGCGGCGGGCCAGCCCCATTCTCCTACGAGCAGTACTTC
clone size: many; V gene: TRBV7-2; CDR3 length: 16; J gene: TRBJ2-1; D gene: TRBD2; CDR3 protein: CASSRGGLAGYDEQFF; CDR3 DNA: TGTGCCAGCAGCCGAGGAGGACTAGCGGGTTATGATGAGCAGTTCTTC
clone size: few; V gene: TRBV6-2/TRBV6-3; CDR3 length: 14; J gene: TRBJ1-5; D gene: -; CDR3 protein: CASSYAGPGQPQHF; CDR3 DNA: TGTGCCAGCAGTTACGCAGGTCCGGGGCAGCCCCAGCATTTT
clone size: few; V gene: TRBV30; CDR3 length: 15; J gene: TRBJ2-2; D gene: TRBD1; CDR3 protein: CAWRYRGPNTGELFF; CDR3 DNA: TGTGCCTGGAGATACAGGGGGCCGAACACCGGGGAGCTGTTTTTT
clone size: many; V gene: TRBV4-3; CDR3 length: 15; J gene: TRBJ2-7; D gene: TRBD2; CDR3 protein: CASSVVWGGEDEQYF; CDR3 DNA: TGCGCCAGCAGCGTCGTGTGGGGGGGTGAGGACGAGCAGTACTTC
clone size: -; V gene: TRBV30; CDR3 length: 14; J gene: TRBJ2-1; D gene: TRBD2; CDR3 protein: CAWSRSGRAYEQFF; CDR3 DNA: TGTGCCTGGAGCCGTAGCGGGAGGGCTTATGAGCAGTTCTTC
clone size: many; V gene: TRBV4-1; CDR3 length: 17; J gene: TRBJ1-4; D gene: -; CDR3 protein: CASSQTDMGFSGGQLFF; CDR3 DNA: TGCGCCAGCAGCCAAACCGATATGGGGTTCTCTGGGGGGCAACTGTTTTTT
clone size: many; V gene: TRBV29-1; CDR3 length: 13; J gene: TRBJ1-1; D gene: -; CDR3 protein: CSVEGRANTEAFF; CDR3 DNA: TGCAGCGTTGAAGGAAGGGCGAACACTGAAGCTTTCTTT
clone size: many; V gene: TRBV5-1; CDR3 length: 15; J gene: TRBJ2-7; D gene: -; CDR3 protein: CASSPEDSRRDEQYF; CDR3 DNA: TGCGCCAGCAGCCCGGAGGACAGCCGGAGAGACGAGCAGTACTTC
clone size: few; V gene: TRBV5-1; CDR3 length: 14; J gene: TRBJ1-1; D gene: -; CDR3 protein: CASSLKDSNTEAFF; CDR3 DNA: TGCGCCAGCAGCTTGAAGGATTCGAACACTGAAGCTTTCTTT
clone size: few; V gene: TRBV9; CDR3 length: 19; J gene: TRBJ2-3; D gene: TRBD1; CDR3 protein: CASSVRPSGGVSGTDTQYF; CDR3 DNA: TGTGCCAGCAGCGTACGACCTTCAGGGGGAGTATCGGGCACAGATACGCAGTATTTT